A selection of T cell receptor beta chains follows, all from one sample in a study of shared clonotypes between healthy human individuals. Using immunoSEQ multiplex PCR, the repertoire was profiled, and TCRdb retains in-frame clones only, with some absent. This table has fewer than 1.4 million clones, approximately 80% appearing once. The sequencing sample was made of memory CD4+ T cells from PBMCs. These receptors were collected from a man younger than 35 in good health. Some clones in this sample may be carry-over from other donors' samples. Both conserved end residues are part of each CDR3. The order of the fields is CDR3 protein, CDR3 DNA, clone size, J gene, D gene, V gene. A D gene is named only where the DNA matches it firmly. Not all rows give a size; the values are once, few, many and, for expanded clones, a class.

CDR3 protein: CASSLGGQRETQYF; CDR3 DNA: TGTGCCAGCAGCTTGGGCGGGCAGAGGGAGACCCAGTACTTC; clone size: .; J gene: TRBJ2-5; D gene: .; V gene: TRBV5-6
CDR3 protein: CASSSHGGRRTFF; CDR3 DNA: TGTGCCAGCAGTTCCCACGGGGGGCGCAGAACTTTCTTT; clone size: once; J gene: TRBJ1-1; D gene: .; V gene: TRBV27
CDR3 protein: CASSYRDLGGRQHF; CDR3 DNA: TGTGCCAGCAGCTACCGGGACCTAGGAGGGCGGCAGCATTTT; clone size: .; J gene: TRBJ1-5; D gene: .; V gene: TRBV7-8
CDR3 protein: CASSQDRNNGAYGYTF; CDR3 DNA: TGCGCCAGCAGCCAAGATAGGAACAATGGGGCCTATGGCTACACCTTC; clone size: .; J gene: TRBJ1-2; D gene: .; V gene: TRBV4-1
CDR3 protein: CASSPRSGTGMDTQYF; CDR3 DNA: TGTGCCAGCAGCCCCCGATCCGGGACGGGCATGGATACGCAGTATTTT; clone size: once; J gene: TRBJ2-3; D gene: .; V gene: TRBV7-2
CDR3 protein: CASSWGTSGSFYEQYF; CDR3 DNA: TGTGCCAGCAGCTGGGGGACTAGCGGGAGTTTCTACGAGCAGTACTTC; clone size: .; J gene: TRBJ2-7; D gene: TRBD2; V gene: TRBV7-9
CDR3 protein: CAGGAHFNQPQHF; CDR3 DNA: TGCGCCGGGGGGGCCCATTTCAATCAGCCCCAGCATTTT; clone size: many; J gene: TRBJ1-5; D gene: .; V gene: TRBV5-1
CDR3 protein: CASSGTSGRANYKDEQFF; CDR3 DNA: TGTGCCAGCAGCGGGACTAGCGGGAGGGCGAATTATAAGGATGAGCAGTTCTTC; clone size: .; J gene: TRBJ2-1; D gene: TRBD2; V gene: TRBV9
CDR3 protein: CASIMGTATDTQYF; CDR3 DNA: TGTGCCAGCATTATGGGAACGGCTACAGATACGCAGTATTTT; clone size: .; J gene: TRBJ2-3; D gene: .; V gene: TRBV2
CDR3 protein: CASSLQGGQGSPEAFF; CDR3 DNA: TGTGCCAGTAGTCTTCAAGGGGGACAGGGAAGCCCTGAAGCTTTCTTT; clone size: .; J gene: TRBJ1-1; D gene: TRBD1; V gene: TRBV19
CDR3 protein: CASGLSSTKETQYF; CDR3 DNA: TGTGCTAGTGGTTTGAGTTCGACCAAAGAGACCCAGTACTTC; clone size: .; J gene: TRBJ2-5; D gene: .; V gene: TRBV12-5
CDR3 protein: CASKPGGVNVYEQYF; CDR3 DNA: TGCGCCAGCAAACCAGGGGGCGTTAACGTCTACGAGCAGTACTTC; clone size: .; J gene: TRBJ2-7; D gene: TRBD1; V gene: TRBV5-1
CDR3 protein: CASSFTPGQGARNYGYTF; CDR3 DNA: TGCGCCAGCAGCTTCACACCGGGACAGGGGGCGCGTAACTATGGCTACACCTTC; clone size: .; J gene: TRBJ1-2; D gene: TRBD1; V gene: TRBV5-1
CDR3 protein: CASSVDPGANYGYTF; CDR3 DNA: TGTGCCAGCAGCGTAGACCCAGGGGCTAACTATGGCTACACCTTC; clone size: .; J gene: TRBJ1-2; D gene: .; V gene: TRBV9
CDR3 protein: CASSLSDRAGGYTF; CDR3 DNA: TGTGCCAGCAGTTTGTCGGACAGGGCAGGCGGCTACACCTTC; clone size: few; J gene: TRBJ1-2; D gene: TRBD1; V gene: TRBV27
CDR3 protein: CASSRNREDLLPQYF; CDR3 DNA: TGCGCCAGCAGCAGGAACAGGGAGGACCTTTTACCGCAGTACTTC; clone size: .; J gene: TRBJ2-7; D gene: .; V gene: TRBV5-1
CDR3 protein: CASRRKVATITRAFF; CDR3 DNA: TGTGCCAGCAGAAGAAAAGTCGCGACAATCACTAGAGCTTTCTTT; clone size: .; J gene: TRBJ1-1; D gene: .; V gene: TRBV28
CDR3 protein: CASSFRGTGEKLFF; CDR3 DNA: TGTGCCAGCAGCTTTAGGGGGACTGGAGAAAAACTGTTTTTT; clone size: .; J gene: TRBJ1-4; D gene: .; V gene: TRBV7-6
CDR3 protein: CASSSLTGGNTDTQYF; CDR3 DNA: TGCGCCAGCAGCTCTTTGACAGGGGGAAACACAGATACGCAGTATTTT; clone size: .; J gene: TRBJ2-3; D gene: TRBD1; V gene: TRBV5-1
CDR3 protein: CASSNRQGRNTEAFF; CDR3 DNA: TGTGCCAGCAGCAATAGACAGGGTAGGAACACTGAAGCTTTCTTT; clone size: .; J gene: TRBJ1-1; D gene: .; V gene: TRBV21-1